Following are 21 T cell receptor beta chains from one sample sequenced in a study of CD8 T cells in ankylosing spondylitis. TCRdb itself ran the 5' RACE reads through MiXCR, one entry per CDR3 protein. This sample has 200,000 to 300,000 distinct CDR3 sequences, with approximately 9% found just once. Sequencing used blood, either unsorted or a sorted T cell fraction (not recorded which). Receptors were obtained from a male donor with ankylosing spondylitis or in good health (not recorded which).

This clonotype was picked up many times. This sequence joins TRBV29-1 and TRBJ2-1; TRBD2 is a possible D gene (5 bases). The CDR3 runs to 13 residues. Germline CDR1 and CDR2: SQVTM and ANQGSEA. The ends were cut back, 1 base at V and 9 bases at J, with 13 bases in the middle. The CDR3 region is CSVEGVVGVEQFF. In DNA form, the CDR3 reads TGCAGCGTTGAAGGCGTGGTGGGAGTTGAGCAGTTCTTC.

The chain employs TRBV7-9 and TRBJ2-5; D ambiguous. The V gene's germline CDR1 is SEHNR and CDR2 FQNEAQ (reference sequence). V was trimmed by 5 bases and J by 2 bases, leaving 12 bases between them. The CDR3 covers 14 residues. The CDR3 is CASSTAKRQETQYF. The CDR3 DNA follows: TGTGCCAGCAGCACCGCCAAAAGACAAGAGACCCAGTACTTC.

At least ten counts were recorded for this clonotype. The chain carries TRBV4-2 and TRBJ2-3; a possible D gene is TRBD2 (6 bases). Germline V gene data show CDR1 as LGHNA and CDR2 as YNFKEQ. The germline V and J ends were trimmed by 3 bases and 2 bases, with 15 bases remaining between them. The CDR3 has 16 amino acids. Here the CDR3 DNA reads TGTGCCAGCAGCCACTCCCCGGGGGATCTCACAGATACGCAGTATTTT. It encodes CASSHSPGDLTDTQYF.

This clonotype was seen at least ten times. The chain is built from TRBV5-1 and TRBJ1-4; the match to TRBD1 covers 9 bases. Losses at the gene ends were 4 bases for V and 7 bases for J; bases not matched to a gene: 2. Germline V gene lookup returns CDR1 SGHRS and CDR2 YFSETQ. The CDR3 sequence is 13 residues long. The CDR3 DNA follows: TGCGCCAGCAGCCCGGGACAGGGTGAAAAACTGTTTTTT. The encoded protein is CASSPGQGEKLFF. The complete variable domain, with remaining parts taken from reference TRBV5-1 and TRBJ1-4, reads KAGVTQTPRYLIKTRGQQVTLSCSPISGHRSVSWYQQTPGQGLQFLFEYFSETQRNKGNFPGRFSGRQFSNSRSEMNVSTLELGDSALYLCASSPGQGEKLFFGSGTQLSVL.

This clonotype showed up just a few times. In DNA form, the CDR3 reads TGTGCCAGCAGTTCAGGGATGGCGCAGTATTTT. This translates into CASSSGMAQYF. The V gene is TRBV12-3 or TRBV12-4, the J gene TRBJ2-3; a possible D gene is TRBD1 (5 bases). V was pared by 4 bases and J by 10 bases, with 9 bases between. The CDR3 sequence is 11 residues long.

This clonotype was recorded many times. The chain joins TRBV9 to TRBJ1-1, with D possibly being TRBD1 (5 bases). Trimming removed 4 bases from V and 4 bases from J, with 14 bases in between. This CDR3 has 14 residues. CDR1 and CDR2 (germline): SGDLS, YYNGEE. The CDR3 reads CASSRGSLPTEAFF. CDR3 coding DNA: TGTGCCAGCAGCCGGGGCAGCTTGCCCACTGAAGCTTTCTTT.

This clonotype appeared many times. CDR3 sequence: CSASENYGYTF. CDR3 nucleotide sequence: TGCAGTGCTTCAGAAAACTATGGCTACACCTTC. The V gene is TRBV20-1, the J gene TRBJ1-2; D is uncertain. Germline CDR1 is DFQATT and CDR2 is SNEGSKA (reference sequence). The CDR3 runs to 11 residues. V was cut by 5 bases and J by 2 bases, with 6 bases left in between.

In this sample, this clonotype turned up many times. The CDR3 DNA sequence: TGCGCCAGCAGCTTGGGGACAGGGGCTTCGGGGGCCAACGTCCTGACTTTC. This gives the protein CASSLGTGASGANVLTF. The chain couples TRBV5-1 to TRBJ2-6; 9 positions agree with TRBD1. Looked up from germline, CDR1 is SGHRS and CDR2 is YFSETQ. The CDR3 consists of 17 residues. After removal of 0 bases from V and 4 bases from J, the junction contained 5 bases not matched to a gene.

This clonotype was seen only a few times. This chain joins TRBV29-1 and TRBJ2-3; D possibly matches TRBD1 or TRBD2 (6 bases each). V shed 5 bases and J shed 0 bases, with 21 bases lying between them. This CDR3 contains 17 residues. In germline, CDR1 is SQVTM, CDR2 ANQGSEA. The CDR3 nucleotides read TGCAGCGTTCTGTGGGCCTCGGGGGCCTCTAGCACAGATACGCAGTATTTT. This translates into CSVLWASGASSTDTQYF.

Only a few counts were recorded for this clonotype. This sequence joins TRBV27 and TRBJ1-4; 8 positions match TRBD1. Germline V lookup: CDR1 MNHEY, CDR2 SMNVEV (reference sequence). Trimming took 3 bases from V and 7 from J; bases not matched to a gene: 7. The CDR3 runs 15 residues. CDR3 protein: CASSFSRGPGEKLFF. The CDR3 coding sequence is TGTGCCAGCAGTTTCTCCAGGGGGCCCGGTGAAAAACTGTTTTTT.

This clonotype was found many times. The chain uses TRBV6-2 or TRBV6-3 and TRBJ2-3; 7 bases are shared with TRBD2. The CDR3 contains 15 residues. Losses at the gene ends were 4 bases for V and 5 bases for J; bases not matched to a gene: 9. Germline assignment: CDR1 MNHEY and CDR2 SVGEGT. CDR3 bases: TGTGCCAGCAGTTCCGGAGCGGGGCCGGGAGATACGCAGTATTTT. Translated, it gives CASSSGAGPGDTQYF.

This clonotype was seen many times. The J gene is TRBJ1-2, the V gene TRBV5-1; 7 bases match TRBD1. With 0 bases clipped from V and 4 bases from J, the junction kept 3 bases outside the gene matches. The CDR3 runs to 14 residues. Germline CDR1 and CDR2: SGHRS and YFSETQ. The CDR3 reads CASSLGDSVYGYTF. DNA for the CDR3: TGCGCCAGCAGCTTGGGGGACAGCGTCTATGGCTACACCTTC.

This clonotype has at least ten counts. V and J are TRBV20-1 and TRBJ1-2; D perhaps matches TRBD1 (5 bases). The germline V gene encodes CDR1 DFQATT and CDR2 SNEGSKA (reference sequence). The CDR3 spans 12 residues. The V end was cut by 3 bases, the J end by 8 bases, with 13 bases between. The CDR3 reads CSARSQGEGYTF. CDR3 bases: TGCAGTGCTAGGTCGCAGGGTGAAGGCTACACCTTC.

This clonotype was recorded at least ten times. Here the CDR3 reads CASSEAGTGVDKNIQYF. The DNA for the CDR3 is TGTGCCAGCAGTGAAGCCGGGACAGGGGTTGACAAAAACATTCAGTACTTC. This sequence joins TRBV6-1 and TRBJ2-4; 10 nucleotides line up with TRBD1. Trimming cost V 0 bases and J 3 bases; bases outside gene matches: 5. The CDR3 spans 17 residues. Germline V gene sequence: CDR1 MNHNS, CDR2 SASEGT.

This clonotype has at least ten counts. This chain links TRBV5-4 with TRBJ2-7; TRBD2 matches 7 bases. This CDR3 contains 15 residues. Germline V gene lookup returns CDR1 SGHNT and CDR2 YYREEE (reference sequence). V was clipped by 4 bases and J by 3 bases; unmatched bases: 10. The CDR3 protein is CASSLGRGGGYEQYF. The CDR3, as DNA: TGTGCCAGCAGCCTCGGTCGGGGCGGGGGCTACGAGCAGTACTTC.

In this sample, this clonotype turned up many times. J is TRBJ2-1 and V is TRBV11-2; 12 bases align to TRBD2. This CDR3 has 18 amino acids. Looked up from germline, CDR1 is SGHAT and CDR2 is FQNNGV. The ends lost 4 bases at V and 0 bases at J; junction bases unmatched: 7. Written as DNA, the CDR3 is TGTGCCAGCAGCTCAACTAGCGGGGGGTCCAGCTCCTACAATGAGCAGTTCTTC. Protein product: CASSSTSGGSSSYNEQFF.

This clonotype has a count of ten or more. CDR3 in amino acids: CASSPFPVGALTGELFF. CDR3 sequence (DNA): TGTGCCAGCAGCCCGTTCCCAGTAGGGGCGTTAACCGGGGAGCTGTTTTTT. This rearrangement joins TRBV7-9 to TRBJ2-2, with TRBD1 as a possible D gene (5 bases). The CDR3 totals 17 residues. Between the trimmed V and J ends, which lost 5 bases and 5 bases, there was a span of 21 bases. CDR1 is SEHNR and CDR2 is FQNEAQ in the germline V gene (reference sequence).

This clonotype has ten or more counts. V is TRBV7-9 and J is TRBJ1-3, with 7 bases matching TRBD1. CDR1 and CDR2 (germline): SEHNR, FQNEAQ (reference sequence). The V segment lost 5 bases and the J segment 3 bases; nucleotides outside the gene matches: 4. The CDR3 runs 14 residues. CDR3 coding DNA: TGTGCCAGCAGCCCCGACAGGGTTGGAAACACCATATATTTT. It translates to CASSPDRVGNTIYF.

This clonotype was detected many times. CDR3: CASSYSGTASRGYTF. In DNA, the CDR3 is TGTGCCAGCAGTTACTCCGGGACAGCCTCCCGTGGCTACACCTTC. The chain uses TRBV6-5 and TRBJ1-2; 7 bases are shared with TRBD1. This CDR3 contains 15 residues. The V gene end was trimmed by 0 bases and the J gene end by 7 bases; junction bases not matched to a gene: 8. Germline loops: CDR1 MNHEY, CDR2 SVGAGI.

In this sample, this clonotype turned up many times. The chain employs TRBV12-3 or TRBV12-4 and TRBJ2-1, with 10 bases matching TRBD1. J lost 5 bases, V lost 6 bases, and 7 bases had no gene match. The CDR3 contains 15 residues. The CDR3 DNA sequence: TGTGCCAGCAGCCATGGGACAGGGGTAGACAATGAGCAGTTCTTC. Its protein product is CASSHGTGVDNEQFF.

This clonotype was detected only a few times. The rearrangement links TRBV7-9 to TRBJ2-1, with 9 positions matching TRBD2. Trimming took 5 bases from V and 6 from J; bases not matched to a gene: 11. The V gene's germline CDR1 is SEHNR and CDR2 FQNEAQ (reference sequence). The CDR3 covers 16 residues. CDR3 region: CASSPNSGSRGNEQFF. The DNA for the CDR3 is TGTGCCAGCAGCCCAAATAGCGGGAGTCGGGGCAATGAGCAGTTCTTC.